This T cell receptor (beta chain) was profiled in a study of regulatory T cells in long-lasting Graves disease (dated by TCRdb to the early 2020s). Describing the broader study: In the newly diagnosed Graves' disease group, patients had been taking antithyroid drugs for less than 3 months. A total of roughly 35 samples underwent TCR sequencing, from about 13 patients with persistent Graves' disease and around 20 patients with newly diagnosed Graves' disease. The study was conducted in China and was registered as a clinical trial. Peripheral blood TCR sequencing and RNA sequencing compared persistent Graves' disease patients with newly diagnosed Graves' disease patients.

This sample's time point label indicates: newly diagnosed GD, antithyroid drugs for less than 3 months. For both TCR sequencing and RNA sequencing, RNA was extracted from PBMCs in TRIzol. The diagnosis of Graves' disease followed American Thyroid Association guidelines. Patients were recruited from an endocrinology department in Xi'an, China. Each patient gave about 10 milliliters of peripheral blood, collected in an EDTA anticoagulant tube. Ficoll Paque Plus density gradient separation was used to isolate PBMCs, and no further T cell sorting was performed. An Agilent 2100 Bioanalyzer and agarose gel were used to check RNA quality, and a NanoDrop 2000 was used to measure RNA concentration. Libraries came from multiplex PCR. TCRdb shows the sequencer as Illumina HiSeq 4000. CDR3 regions were amplified by Arm-PCR with iRepertoire HTBI primers to construct TCR beta libraries. PCR products were gel purified before sequencing. The paper's processing steps were these. Gene usage analysis of CDR3 amino acid clonotypes used the roughly 60 TRBV and around 13 TRBJ segments found across samples. COPE and FqMerger were used to merge the filtered high-quality paired reads into contigs. BLAST was used to align contigs to the IMGT TRBV, TRBD and TRBJ reference genes, and CDR3 was defined following IMGT. Any clonotype with a frequency above 0.1% was classified as a highly expanded clone. Shannon entropy was used to measure repertoire diversity, and the Gini coefficient was used to measure V-J evenness. A clonotype was considered public if more than one individual shared it. Using fastp trimming at Q25 and MiXCR clonotype assembly, TCRdb reanalyzed the public sequencing data and kept in-frame beta chains. Identical CDR3 proteins give one entry, which carries the most common genes and DNA. V and J calls and clone size were set by TCRdb, not the authors. This sample comprises 410,000 or so distinct CDR3 sequences, about 16% of them detected only once. Around 17% of the sample goes to the ten largest clones.

Including the terminal cysteine and phenylalanine, the CDR3 comprises 15 residues. CDR3 DNA is the only sequence kept; it has 45 bases, read in frame from the first base. V trim: 4 bases; J trim: 5 bases; unmatched bases: 9. Sequences SQVTM (CDR1) and ANQGSEA (CDR2) are obtained from the germline V gene. On the study overall, not on this receptor specifically: Compared with newly diagnosed patients, patients with persistent Graves' disease had lower TCR Shannon entropy and fewer highly expanded clones, which suggests clonal expansion. As a limitation, the authors acknowledged that the small sample size may reduce accuracy. More public clonotypes were shared among persistent patients (under 3,000) than among newly diagnosed patients (over 900). Only the TCR beta chain was sequenced and analyzed. Preferential use of TRBV28, TRBJ1-2 and TRBJ2-5 was observed in persistent disease, whereas TRBV20-1 and TRBJ2-1 were favored in newly diagnosed disease. Peripheral blood alone was examined, since thyroid tissue, which constituted the primary lesion, could not be accessed.

At least ten counts were recorded for this clonotype. Its recognized antigen is unknown. Nothing much larger sits one base from this clone, and base qualities are not available. The sample was also linked to a second study, of T cells in Graves' hyperthyroidism and ophthalmopathy. The second paper further reports: A patient counted as having stable Graves' hyperthyroidism if no progression to ophthalmopathy occurred over 18 months of follow-up. Hyperthyroidism patients were aged 18 to 65 years and newly diagnosed, with disease duration of less than 2 months. Any patient with an uncontrolled infection, another autoimmune disease, pregnancy or lactation was excluded. Diagnoses were established on the basis of clinical symptoms, serum thyroxine and TRAb, thyroid ultrasound, and orbital computed tomography. The TCR CDR3 was subjected to a first round of RT-PCR using the HTBI primer set and the Qiagen OneStep RT-PCR kit. Blood samples also contained most of the expanded thyroid clonotypes (frequency above 0.001), which suggests that blood repertoires may reflect thyroid immune responses. A 13 V-J signature model separated ophthalmopathy from stable hyperthyroidism, with about 90% sensitivity and 81.08% specificity in cross-validation and 80%/75% in testing. In validation, the model predicted progression to ophthalmopathy a median of around 6.5 months before onset, with roughly 71% sensitivity and roughly 77% specificity. TCR V-J signatures able to tell the groups apart were searched for in a discovery cohort of 100 patients, of whom approximately 40 had Graves' ophthalmopathy and around 58 had stable Graves' hyperthyroidism. Prospective prediction of ophthalmopathy was tested in an independent validation cohort consisting of some 20 hyperthyroidism patients and some 15 patients who later progressed to ophthalmopathy. For training and testing, the 100 patients in the discovery cohort were randomly divided in a 7:3 ratio. The study also compared thyroid tissue and blood T-cell repertoires from about 6 Graves' hyperthyroidism patients. After sampling, hyperthyroidism patients received methimazole starting at 30 mg daily, and ophthalmopathy patients received high-dose intravenous methylprednisolone. The libraries were constructed in a second round of multiplex PCR and then size-selected and purified. Libraries were sequenced paired-end with 100 bp reads on an Illumina HiSeq2000. Raw data were processed with SOAPnuke, discarding reads with adapters, uncalled bases, mean Phred below 15, or no exact constant-primer or identifier match. High-quality paired reads were merged using COPE v1.2.5, and each unique nucleotide sequence was defined as a clonotype. MiTCR v1.1 was used to align clonotypes to the IMGT TRBV, TRBD and TRBJ reference segments. Only V-J combinations with frequency above 0.0001, covering 99% to 99.2% of repertoires, were analysed. A TCS score was defined as the ratio between F50 (clonal expansion) and ExV (chaos), using BLOSUM62-based TCRdist between CDR3 peptides within each V-J. Welch's t-statistics and random forest reduced 500 to 550 V-J features to fewer than 15, which were used in a naive Bayes classifier (R e1071). Sample size was not statistically predetermined, and blinding of investigators to group allocation was not performed. According to the paper, TCR Vbeta CDR3 sequencing was carried out on 120 to 150 peripheral blood samples, which came from fewer than 50 ophthalmopathy, around 74 hyperthyroidism and approximately 17 progressor patients.

The rearrangement combines TRBV29-1 with TRBJ2-1; 9 central nucleotides agree with TRBD2. This sequence originates from a woman in her 30s with Graves disease. Donor details come from another sample of the same person, matched by shared clones. Sample: peripheral blood mononuclear cells (PBMCs), taken at new diagnosis, from a patient treated with antithyroid drugs. The DNA sequence is as follows: TGCAGCGTTGCAACTAGCGGGTGGGAACACAATGAGCAGTTCTTC. Translation gives CSVATSGWEHNEQFF.